This T cell receptor (beta chain) originates from a study of cytomegalovirus exposure and HLA in healthy donors (dated by TCRdb to the late 2010s). Describing the broader study: A later analysis indicated that the 120 validation repertoires were generated on the platform also employed for the 700 or so repertoires of the first cohort. The aim of the study was to test whether cataloging public T cell receptors could identify signatures of past pathogen exposure. Besides the first cohort of roughly 640 subjects, a separate validation cohort made up of 120 or so different subjects was used. The study combined high-throughput TCR immunosequencing, statistical association of individual TCRs with disease status, and machine learning to predict cytomegalovirus infection status.

Separate from the approximately 700-subject first cohort, the validation cohort of about 130 subjects was the group to which the donors belonged. For CDR1 and CDR2, the germline V gene (reference sequence) lists GTSNPN and SVGIG. V trim: 8 bases; J trim: 0 bases; unmatched bases: 6. CDR3 length: 14 amino acids, cysteine to phenylalanine. Only CDR3 DNA is held: 42 bases, read in frame from base 1. On this clone itself: Which antigen it targets is not known. No qualities accompany the bases; no much larger clone lies one base away.

Summary of the overall study and its limitations: Most TCR sequences were seen in very few donors, while some public TCRs were found in many individuals. Subsequent analysis determined that TCRs grouped into clusters in the first cohort also showed a tendency toward co-occurrence across the approximately 120 validation repertoires, and 90% to 95% of cluster scores exceeded 0. In vitro tests confirmed that three of the cytomegalovirus-associated TCR beta chains recognize cytomegalovirus antigens. The study listed 164 TCR beta chains as associated with cytomegalovirus. It was suggested by the authors that the approach could potentially be generalized to other disease states and immunological phenotypes. In both the original and validation cohorts, the classifier was reported to diagnose cytomegalovirus status with high specificity and sensitivity. The validation cohort had no HLA typing available for a later analysis, so co-occurrence within that cohort was assessed over all 120 or so repertoires.

Library preparation used the immunoSEQ multiplex PCR assay. As for how the authors treated the data: A statistical classification framework was built for diagnosing cytomegalovirus status from the catalog of TCR beta chain sequences. What TCRdb holds here is the immuneACCESS table cut down to in-frame rearrangements. Part of the clones is not present; checked against another copy, under half of the missing clones reflect an unresolved V gene, and the others are unexplained. V and J calls and clone size are given by that table; D and trimming were obtained from the DNA. Present in this sample are about 250,000 clones, approximately 84% of which were seen just once. Clones ranked in the top ten supply 12% of the sample.

The sequencing sample was made of PBMCs. This chain joins TRBV30 to TRBJ2-3; 9 bases in between match TRBD2. This TCR came from a man in his late teens or twenties in good health and CMV-seropositive. This receptor has the CDR3 CARNAGGSTDTQYF. The nucleotide sequence is given as TGTGCCCGGAATGCGGGAGGGAGCACAGATACGCAGTATTTT.